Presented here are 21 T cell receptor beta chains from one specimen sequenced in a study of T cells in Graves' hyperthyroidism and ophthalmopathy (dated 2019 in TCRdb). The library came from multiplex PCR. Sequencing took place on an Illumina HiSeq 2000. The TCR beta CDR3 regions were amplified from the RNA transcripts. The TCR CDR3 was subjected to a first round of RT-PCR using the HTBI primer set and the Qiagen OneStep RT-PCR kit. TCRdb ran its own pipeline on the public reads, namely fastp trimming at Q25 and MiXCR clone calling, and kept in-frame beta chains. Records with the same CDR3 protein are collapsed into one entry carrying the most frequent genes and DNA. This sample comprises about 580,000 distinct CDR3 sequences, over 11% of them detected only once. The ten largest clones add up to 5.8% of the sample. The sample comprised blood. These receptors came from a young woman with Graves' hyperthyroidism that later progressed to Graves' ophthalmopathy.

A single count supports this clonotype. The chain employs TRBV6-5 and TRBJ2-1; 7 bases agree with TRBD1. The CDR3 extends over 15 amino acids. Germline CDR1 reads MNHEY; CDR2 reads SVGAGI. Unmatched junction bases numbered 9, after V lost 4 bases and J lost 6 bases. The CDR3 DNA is TGTGCCAGCAGTTCAGACAGGGCTGCTGGCAATGAGCAGTTCTTC. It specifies CASSSDRAAGNEQFF.

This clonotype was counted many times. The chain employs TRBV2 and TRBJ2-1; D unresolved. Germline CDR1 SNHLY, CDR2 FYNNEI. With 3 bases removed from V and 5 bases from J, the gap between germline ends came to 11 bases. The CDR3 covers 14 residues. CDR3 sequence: CASSEGTINNEQFF. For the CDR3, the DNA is TGTGCCAGCAGTGAGGGAACAATTAACAATGAGCAGTTCTTC. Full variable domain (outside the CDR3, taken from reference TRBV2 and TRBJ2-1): EPEVTQTPSHQVTQMGQEVILRCVPISNHLYFYWYRQILGQKVEFLVSFYNNEISEKSEIFDDQFSVERPDGSNFTLKIRSTKLEDSAMYFCASSEGTINNEQFFGPGTRLTVL.

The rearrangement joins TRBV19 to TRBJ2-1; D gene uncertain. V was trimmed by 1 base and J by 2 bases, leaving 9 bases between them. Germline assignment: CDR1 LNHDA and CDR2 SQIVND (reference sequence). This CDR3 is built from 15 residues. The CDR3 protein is CASSIGEAPYNEQFF. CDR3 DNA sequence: TGTGCCAGTAGTATAGGAGAGGCCCCCTACAATGAGCAGTTCTTC. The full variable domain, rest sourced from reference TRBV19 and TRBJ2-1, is DGGITQSPKYLFRKEGQNVTLSCEQNLNHDAMYWYRQDPGQGLRLIYYSQIVNDFQKGDIAEGYSVSREKKESFPLTVTSAQKNPTAFYLCASSIGEAPYNEQFFGPGTRLTVL.

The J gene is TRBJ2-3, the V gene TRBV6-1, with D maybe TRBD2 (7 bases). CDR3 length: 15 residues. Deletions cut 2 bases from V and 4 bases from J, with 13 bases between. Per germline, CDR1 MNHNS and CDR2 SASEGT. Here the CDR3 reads CASSERGGSPDTQYF. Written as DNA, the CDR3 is TGTGCCAGCAGTGAAAGGGGGGGCAGCCCAGATACGCAGTATTTT.

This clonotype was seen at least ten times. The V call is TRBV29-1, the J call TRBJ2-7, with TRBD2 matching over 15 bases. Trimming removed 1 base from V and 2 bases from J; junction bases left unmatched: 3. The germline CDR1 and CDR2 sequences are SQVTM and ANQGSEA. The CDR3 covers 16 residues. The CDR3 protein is CSVEGGLAGGAYEQYF. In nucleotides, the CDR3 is TGCAGCGTTGAAGGCGGACTAGCGGGAGGGGCCTACGAGCAGTACTTC.

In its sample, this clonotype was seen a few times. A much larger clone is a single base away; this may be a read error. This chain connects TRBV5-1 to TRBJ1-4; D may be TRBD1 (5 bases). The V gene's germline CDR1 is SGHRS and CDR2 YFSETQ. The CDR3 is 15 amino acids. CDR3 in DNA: TGCACCAGCAGCTTGTGGCCGCGGGGGGATGAAAAACTGTTTTTT. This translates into CTSSLWPRGDEKLFF.

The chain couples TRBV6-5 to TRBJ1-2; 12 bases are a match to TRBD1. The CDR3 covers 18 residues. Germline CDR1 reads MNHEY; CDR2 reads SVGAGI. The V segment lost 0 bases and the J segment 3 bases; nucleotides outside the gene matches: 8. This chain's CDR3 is CASSYSSGTGGTHYGYTF. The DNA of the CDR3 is TGTGCCAGCAGTTACTCGTCCGGGACAGGGGGCACTCACTATGGCTACACCTTC.

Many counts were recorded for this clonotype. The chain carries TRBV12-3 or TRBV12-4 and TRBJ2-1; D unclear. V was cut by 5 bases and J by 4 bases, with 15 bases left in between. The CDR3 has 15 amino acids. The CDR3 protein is CASSDAGPPYNEQFF. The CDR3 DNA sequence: TGTGCCAGCAGTGACGCCGGGCCCCCTTACAATGAGCAGTTCTTC.

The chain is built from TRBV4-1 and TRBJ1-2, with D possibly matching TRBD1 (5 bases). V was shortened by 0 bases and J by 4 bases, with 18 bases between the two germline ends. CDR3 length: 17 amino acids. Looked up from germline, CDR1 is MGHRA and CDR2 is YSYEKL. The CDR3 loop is CASSQDGGTRGRYGYTF. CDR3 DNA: TGCGCCAGCAGCCAAGATGGAGGGACTCGAGGTCGCTATGGCTACACCTTC.

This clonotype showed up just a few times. The CDR3 is CAWSVAVSSIGADTQYF. The CDR3 nucleotides read TGTGCCTGGAGTGTAGCAGTTTCTAGTATTGGCGCAGATACGCAGTATTTT. The chain uses TRBV30 and TRBJ2-3; D is ambiguous. V lost 0 bases and J lost 4, with 20 bases in between. The germline gives CDR1 GTSNPN, CDR2 SVGIG (reference sequence). The CDR3 length is 17 residues.

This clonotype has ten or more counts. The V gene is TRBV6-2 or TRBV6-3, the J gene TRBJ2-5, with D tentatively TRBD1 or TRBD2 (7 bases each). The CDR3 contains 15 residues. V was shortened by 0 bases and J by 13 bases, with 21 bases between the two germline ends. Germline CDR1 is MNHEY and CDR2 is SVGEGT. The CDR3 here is CASSYSGHRGGALYF. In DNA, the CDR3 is TGTGCCAGCAGTTACTCCGGTCACAGGGGAGGGGCCCTGTACTTC.

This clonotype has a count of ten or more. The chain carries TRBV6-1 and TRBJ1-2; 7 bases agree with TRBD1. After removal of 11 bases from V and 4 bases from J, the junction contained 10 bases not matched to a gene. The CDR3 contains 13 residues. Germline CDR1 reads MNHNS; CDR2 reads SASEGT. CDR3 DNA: TGTGCCGTCCGAGGGGGCCGGGGCTATGGCTACACCTTC. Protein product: CAVRGGRGYGYTF.

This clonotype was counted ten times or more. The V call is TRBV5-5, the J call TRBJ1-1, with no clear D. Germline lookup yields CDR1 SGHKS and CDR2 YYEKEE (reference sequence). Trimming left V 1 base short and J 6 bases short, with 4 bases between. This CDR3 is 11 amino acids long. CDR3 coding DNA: TGTGCCAGCAGCTTGACGGCTGAAGCTTTCTTT. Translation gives CASSLTAEAFF.

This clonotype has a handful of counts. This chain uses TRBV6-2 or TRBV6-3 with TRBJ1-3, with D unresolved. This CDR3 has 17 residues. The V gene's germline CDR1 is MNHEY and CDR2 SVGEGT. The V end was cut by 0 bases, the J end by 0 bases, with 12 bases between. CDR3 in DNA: TGTGCCAGCAGTTACTCGGCCGGCAAAATCTCTGGAAACACCATATATTTT. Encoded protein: CASSYSAGKISGNTIYF.

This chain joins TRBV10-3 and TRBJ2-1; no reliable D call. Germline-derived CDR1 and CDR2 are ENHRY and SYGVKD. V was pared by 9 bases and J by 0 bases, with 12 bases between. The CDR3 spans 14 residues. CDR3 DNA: TGTGCCATAGGACCTGATAGCTCCTACAATGAGCAGTTCTTC. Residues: CAIGPDSSYNEQFF.

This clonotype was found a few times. The CDR3 reads CASSFAGSGIYEQYF. The CDR3 DNA follows: TGTGCCAGCAGTTTTGCAGGGAGCGGAATCTACGAGCAGTACTTC. The chain combines TRBV27 with TRBJ2-7; possibly TRBD1 or TRBD2 for D (5 bases each). Per germline, CDR1 MNHEY and CDR2 SMNVEV (reference sequence). The length of the CDR3 is 15 residues. V lost 3 bases and J lost 3, with 15 bases in between.

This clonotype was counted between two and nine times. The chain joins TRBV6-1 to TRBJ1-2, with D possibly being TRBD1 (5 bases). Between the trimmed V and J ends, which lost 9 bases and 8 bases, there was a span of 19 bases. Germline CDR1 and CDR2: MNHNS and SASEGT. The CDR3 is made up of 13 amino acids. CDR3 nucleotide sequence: TGTGCCAGTATGGGATGGGGCCGTGGGGGCTACACCTTC. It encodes CASMGWGRGGYTF.

The CDR3 nucleotides are TGTGCCAGTAGTATAGGCAGGATCAATGAGCAGTACTTC. The encoded protein is CASSIGRINEQYF. The rearrangement links TRBV19 to TRBJ2-1; D is ambiguous. The end of the DNA aligns better with TRBJ2-7, so the J call may be wrong. Germline V gene lookup returns CDR1 LNHDA and CDR2 SQIVND (reference sequence). The CDR3 contains 13 residues.

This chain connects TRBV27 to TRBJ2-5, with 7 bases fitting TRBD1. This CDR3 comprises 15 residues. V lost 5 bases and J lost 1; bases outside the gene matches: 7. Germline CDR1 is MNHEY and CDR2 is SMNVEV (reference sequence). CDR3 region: CASSRQGEGQETQYF. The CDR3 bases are TGTGCCAGCAGTAGACAGGGTGAGGGCCAAGAGACCCAGTACTTC.

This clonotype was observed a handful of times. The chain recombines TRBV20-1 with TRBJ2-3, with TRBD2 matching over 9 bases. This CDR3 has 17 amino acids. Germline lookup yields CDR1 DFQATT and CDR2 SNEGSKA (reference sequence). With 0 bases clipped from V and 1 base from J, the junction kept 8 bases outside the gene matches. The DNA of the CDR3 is TGCAGTGCTAGAGATCCCTTGTCTAGCGGGGGCACAGATACGCAGTATTTT. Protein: CSARDPLSSGGTDTQYF.

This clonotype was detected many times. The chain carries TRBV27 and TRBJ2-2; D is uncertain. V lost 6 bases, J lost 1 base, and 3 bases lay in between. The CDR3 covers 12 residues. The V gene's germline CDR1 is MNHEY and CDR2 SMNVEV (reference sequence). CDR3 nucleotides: TGTGCCAGCAGCGTGAACACCGGGGAGCTGTTTTTT. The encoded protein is CASSVNTGELFF.